These 15 T cell receptor beta chains were sequenced from one sample in a study of T-cell memory formation after mild COVID-19 (dated by TCRdb to about 2021). Library preparation used 5' RACE. The sample was run on an Illumina NovaSeq 6000. The public reads were quality trimmed at Q25 with fastp and then assembled into clones with MiXCR by TCRdb, keeping productive beta chains. All rows with the same CDR3 protein become a single entry with the most common DNA and genes. This sample comprises roughly 370,000 distinct CDR3 sequences, about 17% of them detected only once. In total, the top ten clones hold approximately 21% of the sample. Sequenced sample: PBMCs or a T cell subset sorted from them (not recorded which). All receptors come from a man aged 18 to 35 who had mild COVID-19 (a few samples of this study predate the infection). The sample titles of this study are shuffled in the database, so cell type and time point are left out; the donor was told from shared clones.

The J gene is TRBJ2-5, the V gene TRBV4-2; no reliable D call. CDR3 size: 13 residues. V dropped 0 bases and J dropped 5 bases, with 7 bases sitting between them. Germline lookup yields CDR1 LGHNA and CDR2 YNFKEQ. The CDR3 sequence is CASSQESRETQYF. CDR3 bases: TGTGCCAGCAGCCAAGAGTCTCGGGAGACCCAGTACTTC.

The V and J genes are TRBV29-1 and TRBJ1-2; D not certain. The germline V and J ends were trimmed by 0 bases and 5 bases, with 4 bases remaining between them. The CDR3 loop spans 11 amino acids. Germline CDR1 SQVTM, CDR2 ANQGSEA. DNA of the CDR3: TGCAGCGTTGAAGATGAGTATGGCTACACCTTC. Its translation: CSVEDEYGYTF.

The chain combines TRBV6-6 with TRBJ1-6; tentatively, D is TRBD1 (6 bases). The germline CDR1 and CDR2 sequences are MNHNY and SVGAGI (reference sequence). The CDR3 is 13 residues long. Trimming pared 5 bases from V and 9 bases from J, leaving 11 bases between. The DNA of the CDR3 is TGTGCCAGCAGTACAGGGACGGGTTCACCCCTCCACTTT. Its translation: CASSTGTGSPLHF.

On this clonotype: A much larger clone lies one base from this, so it may be a read error. The chain carries TRBV7-9 and TRBJ1-1; possibly TRBD1 for D (6 bases). The germline V gene encodes CDR1 SEHNR and CDR2 FQNEAQ (reference sequence). The CDR3 extends over 13 amino acids. Trimming stripped 3 bases from V and 3 bases from J, with 8 bases between. The CDR3 DNA reads as TGTGCCAGCAGCTTCGGGGGGCACACTGAAGCTTTCTTT. Translating it yields CASSFGGHTEAFF.

This clonotype was recorded a few times. V and J are TRBV5-6 and TRBJ1-2, with D possibly matching TRBD1 (5 bases). Germline CDR1 is SGHDT and CDR2 is YYEEEE. Trimming pared 0 bases from V and 6 bases from J, leaving 15 bases between. The CDR3 covers 15 residues. The CDR3 is CASSLVQGARDGYTF. DNA for the CDR3: TGTGCCAGCAGCTTGGTTCAGGGAGCACGGGATGGCTACACCTTC.

The V call is TRBV4-1, the J call TRBJ2-3; the D gene is possibly TRBD2 (5 bases). Germline V gives CDR1 MGHRA, CDR2 YSYEKL. Trimming pared 2 bases from V and 6 bases from J, leaving 15 bases between. This CDR3 spans 15 amino acids. CDR3 region: CASSQTLGERDTQYF. CDR3 nucleotide sequence: TGCGCCAGCAGCCAAACCCTGGGAGAACGGGATACGCAGTATTTT.

This chain uses TRBV3-1 with TRBJ1-1; D gene unclear. The CDR3 extends over 11 amino acids. The germline V and J ends were trimmed by 5 bases and 7 bases, with 8 bases remaining between them. Germline V gives CDR1 LGHDT, CDR2 YNNKEL (reference sequence). The CDR3 region has the DNA TGTGCCAGCAGCTCGACCGTTGAAGCTTTCTTT. This codes for CASSSTVEAFF.

The gene calls are TRBV28 and TRBJ1-2, with D maybe TRBD1 (5 bases). CDR3 length: 13 residues. V was trimmed by 6 bases and J by 5 bases, leaving 13 bases between them. The germline V gene has CDR1 MDHEN and CDR2 SYDVKM. The CDR3 nucleotides are TGTGCCAGCAGCCTGGGGGGGGAATATGGCTACACCTTC. This translates into CASSLGGEYGYTF.

This chain links TRBV19 with TRBJ1-6, with D possibly TRBD1 on 6 matching bases. The CDR3 length is 19 residues. The V end was cut by 7 bases, the J end by 0 bases, with 22 bases between. Per germline, CDR1 LNHDA and CDR2 SQIVND (reference sequence). The CDR3 loop reads CASNQGSGIPSSYNSPLHF. CDR3 bases: TGTGCCAGTAACCAGGGGAGCGGGATTCCTAGCTCCTATAATTCACCCCTCCACTTT.

The chain recombines TRBV7-2 with TRBJ2-4, with TRBD2 identical over 7 bases. This CDR3 contains 17 residues. CDR1 is SGHTA and CDR2 is FQGNSA in the germline V gene. V trimming: 0 bases; J trimming: 0 bases; junction bases outside the gene matches: 5. The CDR3 DNA is TGTGCCAGCAGCTTAGCTTTTGGGGGGGGAGCCAAAAACATTCAGTACTTC. It encodes CASSLAFGGGAKNIQYF.

The chain employs TRBV6-5 and TRBJ2-2; tentatively, D is TRBD1 (6 bases). This CDR3 has 14 amino acids. CDR1 is MNHEY and CDR2 is SVGAGI in the germline V gene. V was cut by 5 bases and J by 3 bases, with 10 bases left in between. In DNA, the CDR3 is TGTGCCAGCAGTCGACAGGTCGACACCGGGGAGCTGTTTTTT. The encoded protein is CASSRQVDTGELFF.

Ten or more counts support this clonotype. The chain couples TRBV7-3 to TRBJ1-3; weak D call: TRBD1 (5 bases). CDR3 length: 15 amino acids. The germline gives CDR1 SGHTA, CDR2 FQGTGA. V shed 2 bases and J shed 4 bases, with 12 bases lying between them. The CDR3 coding sequence is TGTGCCAGCAGCTTAGGGTCAGGGAACGGAAACACCATATATTTT. As protein: CASSLGSGNGNTIYF.

The V and J genes are TRBV5-1 and TRBJ2-1, with 12 bases fitting TRBD2. The CDR3 runs 16 residues. Germline V gene lookup returns CDR1 SGHRS and CDR2 YFSETQ. V lost 0 bases, J lost 8 bases, and 6 bases stayed unmatched. CDR3 bases: TGCGCCAGCAGCTTGGAACCTAGCGGGGGGGAAGATGAGCAGTTCTTC. Residues: CASSLEPSGGEDEQFF.

This clonotype was picked up a small number of times. The chain carries TRBV12-3 or TRBV12-4 and TRBJ2-5, with D uncertain. The CDR3 sequence is 12 residues long. V was shortened by 6 bases and J by 3 bases, with 8 bases between the two germline ends. The chain's CDR3 is CASRDNKETQYF. In nucleotides, the CDR3 is TGTGCCAGCAGAGACAACAAAGAGACCCAGTACTTC.

This chain links TRBV12-3 or TRBV12-4 with TRBJ2-1, with TRBD2 matching 8 bases. This CDR3 is built from 16 residues. V trimming: 3 bases; J trimming: 0 bases; junction bases outside the gene matches: 4. Here the CDR3 DNA reads TGTGCCAGCAGTTTCAATGCGGGGGGCTCCTACAATGAGCAGTTCTTC. Residues: CASSFNAGGSYNEQFF.